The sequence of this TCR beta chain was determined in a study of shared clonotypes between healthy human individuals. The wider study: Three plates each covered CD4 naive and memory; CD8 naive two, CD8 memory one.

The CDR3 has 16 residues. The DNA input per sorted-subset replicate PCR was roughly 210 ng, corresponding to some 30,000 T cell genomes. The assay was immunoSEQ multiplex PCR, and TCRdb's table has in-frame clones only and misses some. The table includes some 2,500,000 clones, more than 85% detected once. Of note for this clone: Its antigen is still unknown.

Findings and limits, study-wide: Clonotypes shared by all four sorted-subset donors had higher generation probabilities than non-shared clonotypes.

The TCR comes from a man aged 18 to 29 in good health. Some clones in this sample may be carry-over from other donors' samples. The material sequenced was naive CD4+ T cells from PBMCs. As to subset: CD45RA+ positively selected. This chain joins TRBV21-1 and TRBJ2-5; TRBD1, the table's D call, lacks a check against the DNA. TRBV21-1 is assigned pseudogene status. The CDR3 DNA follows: TGTGCCAGCAGTACTAAGGGAAAAGGGGCGAAAGAGACCCAGTACTTC. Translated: CASSTKGKGAKETQYF.